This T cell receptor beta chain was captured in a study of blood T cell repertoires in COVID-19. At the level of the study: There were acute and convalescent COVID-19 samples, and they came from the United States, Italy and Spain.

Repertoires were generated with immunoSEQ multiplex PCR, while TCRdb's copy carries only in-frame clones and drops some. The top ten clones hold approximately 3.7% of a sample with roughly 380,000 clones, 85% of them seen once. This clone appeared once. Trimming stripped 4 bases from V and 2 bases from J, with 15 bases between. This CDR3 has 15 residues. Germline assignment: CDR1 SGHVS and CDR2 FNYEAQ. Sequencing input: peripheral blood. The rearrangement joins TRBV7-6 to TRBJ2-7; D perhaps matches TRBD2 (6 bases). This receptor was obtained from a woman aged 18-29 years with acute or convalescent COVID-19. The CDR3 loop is CASSWEASETYEQYF. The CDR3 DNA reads TGTGCCAGCAGCTGGGAAGCTAGCGAAACCTACGAGCAGTACTTC.